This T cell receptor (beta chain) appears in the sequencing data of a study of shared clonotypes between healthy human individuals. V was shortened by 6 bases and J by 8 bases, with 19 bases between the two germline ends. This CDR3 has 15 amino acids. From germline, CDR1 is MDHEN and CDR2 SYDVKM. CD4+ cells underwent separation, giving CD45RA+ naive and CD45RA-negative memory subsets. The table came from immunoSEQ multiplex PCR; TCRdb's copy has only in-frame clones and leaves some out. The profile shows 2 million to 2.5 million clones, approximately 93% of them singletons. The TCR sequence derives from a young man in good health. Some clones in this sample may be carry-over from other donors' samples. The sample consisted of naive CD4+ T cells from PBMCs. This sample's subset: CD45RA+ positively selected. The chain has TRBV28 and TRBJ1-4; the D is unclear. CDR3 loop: CASSPAGEGEEKLFF. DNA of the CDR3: TGTGCCAGCAGCCCTGCCGGGGAGGGAGAAGAAAAACTGTTTTTT. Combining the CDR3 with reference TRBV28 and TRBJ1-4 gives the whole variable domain DVKVTQSSRYLVKRTGEKVFLECVQDMDHENMFWYRQDPGLGLRLIYFSYDVKMKEKGDIPEGYSVSREKKERFSLILESASTNQTSMYLCASSPAGEGEEKLFFGSGTQLSVL.